The entry below gives a single T cell receptor (beta chain) sequence along with its context. Its antigen is not known. Trimming removed 2 bases from V and 5 bases from J, with 7 bases in between. Germline V CDR1 and CDR2: SGHAT, FQNNGV. The CDR3 spans 13 residues. RNA transcripts yielded amplified TCR beta CDR3 regions. Carried out on the TCR CDR3, a first-round RT-PCR used the HTBI primer set. TCRdb ran MiXCR on the multiplex PCR reads and lists one entry per CDR3 protein. This table holds 490,000 or so distinct CDR3 sequences, 40% to 50% found once. The sample originates from a study of T cells in Graves' hyperthyroidism and ophthalmopathy. On the basis of clinical symptoms, serum thyroxine and TRAb, thyroid ultrasound and orbital computed tomography, diagnoses were made. General observations from the study: Among thyroid clonotypes expanded above 0.001, most also appeared in blood.

Specimen: peripheral blood or thyroid tissue (not recorded which). This rearrangement joins TRBV11-2 to TRBJ1-3; D not certain. This clonotype was obtained from an adult woman with Graves' disease, either hyperthyroidism or ophthalmopathy (not recorded which). The CDR3 bases are TGTGCCAGCAGCTTACTCCCCCGAAACACCATATATTTT. It encodes CASSLLPRNTIYF.